This T cell receptor beta chain was captured by sequencing in a study of T cell responses to AZD1222 COVID-19 vaccine. Study results and limitations: Spike was spanned by vaccine-associated CD4 TCRs, with dominance at 160-218 and 743-854.

TCRdb's copy holds only in-frame clones and misses some; the assay was immunoSEQ multiplex PCR. The repertoire consists of roughly 150,000 clones, with 80% to 90% occurring once and the leading ten covering just over 5%. J gave up 5 bases and V 0 bases, and 5 bases lay outside the gene matches. This CDR3 has 15 residues. Looked up from germline, CDR1 is SGHRS and CDR2 is YFSETQ. With regard to this clone: Its target is not known.

The TCR was taken from an adult in good health. The sequencing here drew on peripheral blood, taken on day 0 of AZD1222 vaccination. The chain uses TRBV5-1 and TRBJ2-3; 8 nucleotides align to TRBD2. The CDR3 sequence is CASSLVSGGQDTQYF. The DNA for the CDR3 is TGCGCCAGCAGCTTGGTATCGGGAGGGCAAGATACGCAGTATTTT.